The rows below give T cell receptor beta chains drawn from one sample of a study of T-cell reconstitution after alpha-beta-depleted transplantation in children. TCRdb re-derived calls from the PCR reads in MiXCR, one entry per CDR3 protein. The data contain some 520,000 distinct CDR3 sequences, 32% of them seen just once; the ten biggest clones take up 2% to 2.5%. The sequenced sample was PBMCs from the stem cell graft donor, obtained from the stem cell graft. The receptors were gathered from a human donor who donated a stem cell graft to a child with aplastic anemia. CDR3s include the opening cysteine and the closing phenylalanine or tryptophan. Each record gives: CDR3 protein, J gene, V gene, D gene. A D gene is named only where the DNA matches it firmly.

cdr3_aa: CASSKTSGGNNEQFF; j_call: TRBJ2-1; v_call: TRBV7-9; d_call: TRBD2
cdr3_aa: CASGSVTGELFF; j_call: TRBJ2-2; v_call: TRBV9; d_call: .
cdr3_aa: CASSGDRDRDTQYF; j_call: TRBJ2-3; v_call: TRBV12-3/TRBV12-4; d_call: .
cdr3_aa: CSARWGGPNTEAFF; j_call: TRBJ1-1; v_call: TRBV20-1; d_call: .
cdr3_aa: CAISEKGTPYGYTF; j_call: TRBJ1-2; v_call: TRBV10-3; d_call: .
cdr3_aa: CASSFYGLAGGWSSYEQYF; j_call: TRBJ2-7; v_call: TRBV28; d_call: TRBD2
cdr3_aa: CTTSSWTEGQPQHF; j_call: TRBJ1-5; v_call: TRBV15; d_call: .
cdr3_aa: CATSLGPGNQPQHF; j_call: TRBJ1-5; v_call: TRBV15; d_call: .
cdr3_aa: CAISPTGYNEQFF; j_call: TRBJ2-1; v_call: TRBV10-3; d_call: TRBD1
cdr3_aa: CASSQGWLAGTGSSYNEQFF; j_call: TRBJ2-1; v_call: TRBV4-2; d_call: TRBD2
cdr3_aa: CASSVVGGYSNQPQHF; j_call: TRBJ1-5; v_call: TRBV27; d_call: .
cdr3_aa: CASSPLVTGNTEAFF; j_call: TRBJ1-1; v_call: TRBV18; d_call: .
cdr3_aa: CASSPSGTPGNTIYF; j_call: TRBJ1-3; v_call: TRBV18; d_call: .
cdr3_aa: CASSLRDRAYEQYF; j_call: TRBJ2-7; v_call: TRBV12-3/TRBV12-4; d_call: TRBD1
cdr3_aa: CASSLLGTSGYNEQFF; j_call: TRBJ2-1; v_call: TRBV28; d_call: TRBD2
cdr3_aa: CASNRLVKCTGELFF; j_call: TRBJ2-2; v_call: TRBV21-1; d_call: .
cdr3_aa: CASSATGVEKLFF; j_call: TRBJ1-4; v_call: TRBV18; d_call: TRBD1
cdr3_aa: CASSLSQVDTQYF; j_call: TRBJ2-3; v_call: TRBV7-2; d_call: .
cdr3_aa: CASSYSRHLLSYNEQFF; j_call: TRBJ2-1; v_call: TRBV6-5; d_call: .
cdr3_aa: CAWGQNTEAFF; j_call: TRBJ1-1; v_call: TRBV30; d_call: .
cdr3_aa: CASSYGLGSYNEQFF; j_call: TRBJ2-1; v_call: TRBV6-5; d_call: .
cdr3_aa: CASSYSTSFVRNTEAFF; j_call: TRBJ1-1; v_call: TRBV6-5; d_call: .
cdr3_aa: CASSLVLGTGELFF; j_call: TRBJ2-2; v_call: TRBV5-1; d_call: .
cdr3_aa: CSARGTGDEQFF; j_call: TRBJ2-1; v_call: TRBV20-1; d_call: .
cdr3_aa: CASSSGRGLEETQYF; j_call: TRBJ2-5; v_call: TRBV7-2; d_call: .
cdr3_aa: CATSRDLNTEFEKLFF; j_call: TRBJ1-4; v_call: TRBV15; d_call: .
cdr3_aa: CSVPQGDKYGYTF; j_call: TRBJ1-2; v_call: TRBV29-1; d_call: TRBD1
cdr3_aa: CASSVELDEQFF; j_call: TRBJ2-1; v_call: TRBV9; d_call: .
cdr3_aa: CATTWGDGRGYIQYF; j_call: TRBJ2-4; v_call: TRBV7-2; d_call: .
cdr3_aa: CASSSRTGLAENIQYF; j_call: TRBJ2-4; v_call: TRBV7-2; d_call: TRBD2
cdr3_aa: CSAARQVRETQYF; j_call: TRBJ2-5; v_call: TRBV20-1; d_call: .